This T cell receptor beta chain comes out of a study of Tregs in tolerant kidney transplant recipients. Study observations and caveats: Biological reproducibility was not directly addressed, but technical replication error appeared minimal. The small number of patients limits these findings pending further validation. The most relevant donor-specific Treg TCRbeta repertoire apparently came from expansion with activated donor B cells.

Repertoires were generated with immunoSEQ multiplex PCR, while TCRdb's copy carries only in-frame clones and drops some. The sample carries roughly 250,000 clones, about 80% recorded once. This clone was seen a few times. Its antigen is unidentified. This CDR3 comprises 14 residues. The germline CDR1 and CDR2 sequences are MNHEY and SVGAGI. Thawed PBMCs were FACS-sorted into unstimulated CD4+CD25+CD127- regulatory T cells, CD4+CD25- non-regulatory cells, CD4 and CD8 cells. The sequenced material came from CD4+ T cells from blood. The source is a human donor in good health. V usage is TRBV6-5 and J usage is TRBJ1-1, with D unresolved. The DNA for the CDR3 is TGTGCAACAGCAGGTGTTGGACGCACTCTTGAAGCTTTCTTT. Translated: CATAGVGRTLEAFF.